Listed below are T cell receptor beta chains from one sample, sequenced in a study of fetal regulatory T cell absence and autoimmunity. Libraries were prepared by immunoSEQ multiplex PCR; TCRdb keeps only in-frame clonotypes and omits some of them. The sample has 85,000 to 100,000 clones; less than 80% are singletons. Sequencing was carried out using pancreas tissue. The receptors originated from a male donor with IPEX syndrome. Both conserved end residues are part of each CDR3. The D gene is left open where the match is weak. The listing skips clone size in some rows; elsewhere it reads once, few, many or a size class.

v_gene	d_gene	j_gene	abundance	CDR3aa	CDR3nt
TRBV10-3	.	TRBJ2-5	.	CAISESGGRETQYF	TGTGCCATCAGTGAGTCGGGCGGGCGGGAGACCCAGTACTTC
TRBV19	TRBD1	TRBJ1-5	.	CASLARQGNQPQHF	TGTGCCAGCTTGGCCCGACAGGGGAACCAGCCCCAGCATTTT
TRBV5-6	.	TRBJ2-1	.	CASSLLADLWFF	TGTGCCAGCAGCTTGTTGGCCGACCTTTGGTTCTTC
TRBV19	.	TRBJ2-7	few	CASRPPDGYEQYF	TGTGCCAGTAGGCCGCCCGACGGCTACGAGCAGTACTTC
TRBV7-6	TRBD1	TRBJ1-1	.	CASSLDRGRNTEAFF	TGTGCCAGCAGCCTTGACAGGGGAAGAAACACTGAAGCTTTCTTT
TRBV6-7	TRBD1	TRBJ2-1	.	CASSYLTQGTGGPNEQFF	TGTGCCAGCAGTTACCTTACCCAAGGGACAGGGGGTCCGAATGAGCAGTTCTTC
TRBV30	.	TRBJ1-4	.	CAWSDGRDEKLFF	TGTGCCTGGAGTGATGGGAGGGACGAAAAACTGTTTTTT
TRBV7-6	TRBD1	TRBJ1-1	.	CASSPEDRLNTEAFF	TGTGCCAGCAGCCCCGAGGACAGGTTGAACACTGAAGCTTTCTTT
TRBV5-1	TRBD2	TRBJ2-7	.	CASSLASGGPYEQYF	TGCGCCAGCAGCTTGGCTAGCGGGGGACCCTACGAGCAGTACTTC
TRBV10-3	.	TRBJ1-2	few	CASAGASGEVGYGYTF	TGTGCCTCCGCCGGAGCGAGTGGGGAAGTTGGGTATGGCTACACCTTC
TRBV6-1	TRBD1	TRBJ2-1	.	CASRETGKNEQFF	TGTGCCAGCAGGGAGACAGGGAAAAATGAGCAGTTCTTC
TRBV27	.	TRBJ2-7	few	CASATGPYEQYF	TGTGCCAGCGCTACGGGACCCTACGAGCAGTACTTC
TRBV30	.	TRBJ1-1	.	CAWKTGWSTEAFF	TGTGCCTGGAAGACAGGTTGGAGCACTGAAGCTTTCTTT
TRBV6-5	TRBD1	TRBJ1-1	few	CATFQGGAFF	TGTGCCACCTTCCAGGGGGGAGCTTTCTTT
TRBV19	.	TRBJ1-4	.	CASSTLGNYPISF	TGTGCCAGTAGCACCCTAGGCAACTACCCGATTTCCTTT
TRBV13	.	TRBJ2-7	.	CASSQSSYEQYF	TGTGCCAGCAGCCAGAGCTCCTACGAGCAGTACTTC
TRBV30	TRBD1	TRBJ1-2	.	CAWSVPGGKYGYTF	TGTGCCTGGAGTGTCCCAGGGGGAAAATATGGCTACACCTTC
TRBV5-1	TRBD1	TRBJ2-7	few	CASSLVRQGYEQYF	TGCGCCAGCAGCTTGGTAAGACAGGGCTACGAGCAGTACTTC
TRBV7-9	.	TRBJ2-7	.	CASSARDGPYEQYF	TGTGCCAGCAGCGCCCGGGACGGTCCCTACGAGCAGTACTTC
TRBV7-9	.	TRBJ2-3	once	CASSLAGAGPDTQYF	TGTGCCAGCAGCTTAGCGGGGGCAGGGCCAGATACGCAGTATTTT
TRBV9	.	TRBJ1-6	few	CASSVRVYNSPLHF	TGTGCCAGCAGCGTACGGGTCTATAATTCACCCCTCCACTTT
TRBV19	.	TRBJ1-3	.	CASSRRQFFSGNTIYF	TGTGCCAGTAGTCGCCGACAGTTTTTCTCTGGAAACACCATATATTTT
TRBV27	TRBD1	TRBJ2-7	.	CASSSGQVRHEQYF	TGTGCCAGCAGTTCCGGACAGGTTCGTCACGAGCAGTACTTC
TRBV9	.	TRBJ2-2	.	CASSVGVGNTGELFF	TGTGCCAGCAGCGTAGGGGTGGGGAACACCGGGGAGCTGTTTTTT
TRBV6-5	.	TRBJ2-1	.	CASRGLVEQFF	TGTGCCAGCAGGGGACTGGTTGAGCAGTTCTTC
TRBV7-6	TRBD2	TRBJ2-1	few	CASSLRPSSGSDEQFF	TGTGCCAGCAGCTTACGGCCTTCTAGCGGGAGTGATGAGCAGTTCTTC
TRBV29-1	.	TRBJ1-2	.	CSVAGAPTKRANGYTF	TGCAGCGTTGCTGGGGCGCCGACGAAACGGGCTAATGGCTACACCTTC
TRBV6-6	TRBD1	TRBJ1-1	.	CASSYKRQGTEAFF	TGTGCCAGCAGTTACAAACGACAGGGCACTGAAGCTTTCTTT
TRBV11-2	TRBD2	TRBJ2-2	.	CASSPSGAGELFF	TGTGCCAGCAGCCCTAGCGGGGCCGGAGAGCTGTTTTTT
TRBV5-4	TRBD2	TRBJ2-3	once	CASSAIAGGSTDTQYF	TGTGCCAGCAGCGCTATAGCGGGGGGATCCACAGATACGCAGTATTTT
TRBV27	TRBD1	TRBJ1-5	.	CASSPAGGQGGLGQPQHF	TGTGCCAGCAGTCCCGCTGGGGGACAGGGGGGTTTGGGTCAGCCCCAGCATTTT
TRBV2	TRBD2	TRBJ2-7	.	CASSDGGAERIYEQYF	TGTGCCAGCAGTGACGGGGGGGCGGAAAGAATATACGAGCAGTACTTC
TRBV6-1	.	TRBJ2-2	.	CASSQGRGGELFF	TGTGCCAGCAGTCAGGGGCGCGGCGGGGAGCTGTTTTTT
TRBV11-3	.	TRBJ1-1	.	CASSPGQRRNTEAFF	TGTGCCAGCAGCCCAGGACAGAGGCGAAACACTGAAGCTTTCTTT
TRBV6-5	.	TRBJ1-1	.	CASKQGANTEAFF	TGTGCCAGCAAACAGGGAGCGAACACTGAAGCTTTCTTT
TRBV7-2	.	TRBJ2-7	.	CASSLDYSYEQYF	TGTGCCAGCAGCTTAGACTACTCCTACGAGCAGTACTTC
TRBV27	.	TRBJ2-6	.	CASSLSGANVLTF	TGTGCCAGCAGTTTATCCGGGGCCAACGTCCTGACTTTC
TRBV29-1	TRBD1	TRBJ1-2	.	CSVEGGQGAIGYTF	TGCAGCGTTGAAGGAGGACAGGGGGCAATTGGCTACACCTTC
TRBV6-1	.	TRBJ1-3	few	CASRYRADTIYF	TGTGCCAGCAGGTACAGGGCGGACACCATATATTTT
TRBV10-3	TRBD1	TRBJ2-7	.	CAISRGDRAYEQYF	TGTGCCATCAGTAGGGGAGACAGGGCCTACGAGCAGTACTTC
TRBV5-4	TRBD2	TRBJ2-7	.	CASSLSGVGQYF	TGTGCCAGCAGCCTCAGCGGGGTGGGGCAGTACTTC
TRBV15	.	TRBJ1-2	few	CATSGITGKGYGYTF	TGTGCCACCAGCGGAATAACAGGGAAAGGGTATGGCTACACCTTC